Described below is a single T cell receptor beta chain sequence and its context. Assignment of participants to cohorts was predicated upon participant-reported clinical history. Sequencing used immunoSEQ multiplex PCR; TCRdb keeps in-frame clones, though not all of them. This sample has approximately 250,000 clones, with under 90% found just once. The CDR3 covers 14 residues. V was pared by 4 bases and J by 3 bases, with 6 bases of the junction left unmatched. CDR1 is SGHTA and CDR2 is FQGNSA in the germline V gene. This specimen comes from a study of blood T cell repertoires in COVID-19. The wider study: In each case, the material was cDNA or gDNA derived from T cells, B-cell-depleted T cells, or PBMCs.

V is TRBV7-2 and J is TRBJ2-7, with 7 bases matching TRBD2. This receptor was obtained from a man between 25 and 39 years old with acute COVID-19. The sequencing input was PBMCs or T cells enriched from blood (not recorded which). The CDR3 loop is CASSSHRTSYEQYV. As DNA, the CDR3 is TGTGCCAGCAGCTCCCACCGGACTAGCTACGAGCAGTACGTC.